Following are 22 T cell receptor beta chains from one sample sequenced in a study of blood T cells in healthy people across ages. The use of a sample-barcoded 5' primer and a J-beta primer mix characterized a second PCR of 7 to 11 cycles. One entry per CDR3 protein, called by TCRdb with MiXCR from the 5' RACE reads. The sample has 1.5 million to 2 million distinct CDR3 sequences; 28% are singletons. Sequenced input: blood. The receptors stem from a woman under 40 in good health.

In this sample, this clonotype turned up a few times. This chain joins TRBV7-3 and TRBJ2-1, with 10 bases that match TRBD2. J was trimmed by 2 bases and V by 2 bases; bases with no gene match: 12. The CDR3 contains 19 residues. Germline V gives CDR1 SGHTA, CDR2 FQGTGA. CDR3 amino acids: CASSLSLGSGGPPYNEQFF. The CDR3 bases are TGTGCCAGCAGCTTATCTCTCGGTAGCGGGGGGCCCCCCTACAATGAGCAGTTCTTC.

This clonotype was seen ten or more times. This sequence joins TRBV20-1 and TRBJ2-4; tentatively, D is TRBD1 (6 bases). The V end lost 0 bases, the J end lost 1 base, and 7 bases lay between the germline ends. This CDR3 spans 14 amino acids. The V gene's germline CDR1 is DFQATT and CDR2 SNEGSKA (reference sequence). This CDR3 reads CSARDQGAKNIQYF. CDR3 nucleotide sequence: TGCAGTGCTAGAGACCAGGGGGCCAAAAACATTCAGTACTTC.

The table lists this clonotype with a few counts. The chain combines TRBV5-1 with TRBJ1-2; D not resolved. Germline loops: CDR1 SGHRS, CDR2 YFSETQ. V dropped 0 bases and J dropped 1 base, with 10 bases sitting between them. The CDR3 covers 15 residues. This CDR3 is CASSLGTDVNYGYTF. The CDR3 region has the DNA TGCGCCAGCAGCTTGGGGACCGACGTTAACTATGGCTACACCTTC. Filled out from reference TRBV5-1 and TRBJ1-2, the complete variable domain reads KAGVTQTPRYLIKTRGQQVTLSCSPISGHRSVSWYQQTPGQGLQFLFEYFSETQRNKGNFPGRFSGRQFSNSRSEMNVSTLELGDSALYLCASSLGTDVNYGYTFGSGTRLTVV.

J is TRBJ2-2 and V is TRBV7-2; 9 positions match TRBD2. J gave up 6 bases and V 3 bases, and 8 bases lay outside the gene matches. CDR1 is SGHTA, CDR2 FQGNSA, per germline. CDR3 length: 16 amino acids. This chain's CDR3 is CASSLNSGSIAGELFF. CDR3 in DNA: TGTGCCAGCAGCTTGAATAGCGGGAGTATCGCCGGGGAGCTGTTTTTT.

This clonotype has at least ten counts. The rearrangement joins TRBV28 to TRBJ2-5; the D call may be TRBD1 or TRBD2 (5 bases each). This CDR3 has 14 residues. Germline assignment: CDR1 MDHEN and CDR2 SYDVKM. V shed 6 bases and J shed 1 base, with 12 bases lying between them. CDR3 sequence: CASSQRGTQETQYF. In DNA, the CDR3 is TGTGCCAGCAGCCAACGGGGCACCCAAGAGACCCAGTACTTC. Full variable domain (remainder filled in from reference TRBV28 and TRBJ2-5): DVKVTQSSRYLVKRTGEKVFLECVQDMDHENMFWYRQDPGLGLRLIYFSYDVKMKEKGDIPEGYSVSREKKERFSLILESASTNQTSMYLCASSQRGTQETQYFGPGTRLLVL.

CDR3 residues: CASTGQGAQETQYF. The CDR3 DNA sequence: TGCGCCAGCACCGGACAGGGGGCCCAAGAGACCCAGTACTTC. The chain uses TRBV5-1 and TRBJ2-5; 11 positions agree with TRBD1. The CDR3 consists of 14 residues. V lost 6 bases and J lost 1; bases outside the gene matches: 2. Germline V gene sequence: CDR1 SGHRS, CDR2 YFSETQ.

This clonotype was picked up a small number of times. This chain connects TRBV5-1 to TRBJ1-1; D is unclear. V was shortened by 2 bases and J by 4 bases, with 9 bases between the two germline ends. Germline V CDR1 and CDR2: SGHRS, YFSETQ. The CDR3 loop spans 13 amino acids. CDR3 bases: TGCGCCAGCAGCTTTCAGGAGGGCACTGAAGCTTTCTTT. This encodes CASSFQEGTEAFF.

The sample holds many counts of this clonotype. The chain has TRBV4-1 and TRBJ2-7, with TRBD2 identical over 9 bases. The CDR3 contains 15 residues. V lost 1 base and J lost 3; bases outside the gene matches: 4. Germline V CDR1 and CDR2: MGHRA, YSYEKL. The CDR3 DNA is TGCGCCAGCAGCCAAGTGCGGGGGGGCCTCTACGAGCAGTACTTC. Encoded protein: CASSQVRGGLYEQYF.

This clonotype was picked up many times. This chain connects TRBV12-3 or TRBV12-4 to TRBJ1-2; D is unclear. V was shortened by 6 bases and J by 5 bases, with 13 bases between the two germline ends. CDR3 length equals 13 residues. The CDR3 bases are TGTGCCAGCAGCCCACCGGGCCTATATGGCTACACCTTC. Amino acid sequence: CASSPPGLYGYTF.

The V call is TRBV28, the J call TRBJ1-1; D is uncertain. The CDR3 has 14 residues. CDR1 MDHEN and CDR2 SYDVKM come from the germline V gene. The V and J ends lost 8 bases and 0 bases respectively, with 13 bases between them. Written as DNA, the CDR3 is TGTGCCAGCCGGGAGGCCGTTTTGAACACTGAAGCTTTCTTT. It specifies CASREAVLNTEAFF.

The rearrangement uses TRBV12-3 or TRBV12-4 and TRBJ2-5; no definite D call. This CDR3 is built from 12 residues. V lost 7 bases to trimming and J lost 11 bases, with 17 bases between them. The CDR3 sequence is CASTSPPGEQYF. Here the CDR3 DNA reads TGTGCCAGCACTTCCCCACCCGGAGAGCAGTACTTC.

The sample holds a few counts of this clonotype. The rearrangement links TRBV7-2 to TRBJ2-2; D unresolved. V was cut by 2 bases and J by 6 bases, with 7 bases left in between. The CDR3 has 13 amino acids. Germline V gives CDR1 SGHTA, CDR2 FQGNSA. The CDR3 nucleotides read TGTGCCAGCAGCTTAAGGTTTGCCGGGGAGCTGTTTTTT. This translates into CASSLRFAGELFF.

The chain carries TRBV7-2 and TRBJ2-1, with TRBD2 identical over 13 bases. The J segment lost 7 bases and the V segment lost 6 bases, leaving 6 bases of the junction unmatched. Germline loops: CDR1 SGHTA, CDR2 FQGNSA. This CDR3 has 15 residues. CDR3 region: CASREPGLAGNEQFF. CDR3 nucleotide sequence: TGTGCCAGCAGGGAACCGGGACTAGCGGGGAATGAGCAGTTCTTC. Full variable domain (missing parts from reference TRBV7-2 and TRBJ2-1): GAGVSQSPSNKVTEKGKDVELRCDPISGHTALYWYRQSLGQGLEFLIYFQGNSAPDKSGLPSDRFSAERTGGSVSTLTIQRTQQEDSAVYLCASREPGLAGNEQFFGPGTRLTVL.

The V gene is TRBV20-1, the J gene TRBJ2-3; TRBD2 aligns across 8 bases. The germline V gene encodes CDR1 DFQATT and CDR2 SNEGSKA (reference sequence). The CDR3 spans 14 residues. J lost 2 bases, V lost 6 bases, and 7 bases had no gene match. The chain's CDR3 is CSAVIAGNTDTQYF. The CDR3 DNA reads TGCAGTGCAGTCATAGCGGGGAACACAGATACGCAGTATTTT.

The sample holds a few counts of this clonotype. The chain has TRBV7-9 and TRBJ1-2, with a weak D call TRBD1 (5 bases). Germline values: CDR1 SEHNR, CDR2 FQNEAQ (reference sequence). V was trimmed by 5 bases and J by 7 bases, leaving 11 bases between them. The CDR3 runs 12 residues. This CDR3 reads CASSRDVSGYTF. The CDR3 region has the DNA TGTGCCAGCAGCCGGGACGTCAGTGGCTACACCTTC.

This chain joins TRBV7-3 and TRBJ2-3; TRBD2 matches 9 bases. From germline, CDR1 is SGHTA and CDR2 FQGTGA. V lost 2 bases to trimming and J lost 4 bases; unmatched junction nucleotides: 7. This CDR3 contains 16 residues. This chain's CDR3 is CASSLAGGPGADTQYF. DNA of the CDR3: TGTGCCAGCAGCTTAGCGGGGGGGCCGGGTGCAGATACGCAGTATTTT. Supplemented by reference TRBV7-3 and TRBJ2-3, the full variable domain reads GAGVSQTPSNKVTEKGKYVELRCDPISGHTALYWYRQSLGQGPEFLIYFQGTGAADDSGLPNDRFFAVRPEGSVSTLKIQRTERGDSAVYLCASSLAGGPGADTQYFGPGTRLTVL.

This clonotype was observed a few times. The rearrangement links TRBV12-3 or TRBV12-4 to TRBJ2-7; D is uncertain. V was trimmed by 1 base and J by 2 bases, leaving 9 bases between them. The CDR3 spans 14 residues. DNA for the CDR3: TGTGCCAGCAGTTTAGATCCAGTCCCCTACGAGCAGTACTTC. The encoded protein is CASSLDPVPYEQYF.

This chain links TRBV14 with TRBJ2-7, with D unresolved. Trimming took off 8 bases at V and 3 bases at J, with 17 bases between the two ends. The CDR3 totals 14 residues. Germline V gene sequence: CDR1 SGHDN, CDR2 FVKESK. CDR3 nucleotide sequence: TGTGCCAGCTCAACACAGAACCAATTCTACGAGCAGTACTTC. Protein sequence: CASSTQNQFYEQYF.

The table lists this clonotype with many counts. This sequence joins TRBV12-3 or TRBV12-4 and TRBJ1-2, with 11 bases fitting TRBD1. The junction had 6 bases not matched to a gene; V was cut back by 6 bases and J by 6 bases. This CDR3 comprises 14 residues. The CDR3, as DNA: TGTGCCAGCAGCCGGGACAGGGGGATCGATGGCTACACCTTC. Its protein product is CASSRDRGIDGYTF.

The rearrangement uses TRBV28 and TRBJ1-4; possibly TRBD1 for D (6 bases). The CDR3 is made up of 16 amino acids. Trimming pared 2 bases from V and 10 bases from J, leaving 20 bases between. In germline, CDR1 is MDHEN, CDR2 SYDVKM. Here the CDR3 reads CASSLPSSQGWRKLFF. Written as DNA, the CDR3 is TGTGCCAGCAGTTTACCCTCGTCACAGGGTTGGCGAAAACTGTTTTTT.

The chain joins TRBV20-1 to TRBJ2-4, with 14 bases identical to TRBD2. CDR1 is DFQATT, CDR2 SNEGSKA, per germline (reference sequence). The CDR3 totals 15 residues. The V gene end was trimmed by 7 bases and the J gene end by 1 base; junction bases not matched to a gene: 3. The CDR3: CSVGLAGGAKNIQYF. In DNA form, the CDR3 reads TGCAGTGTTGGACTAGCGGGGGGTGCCAAAAACATTCAGTACTTC.

As concerns this clonotype: At one end, the junction sequence differs from germline, possibly due to a read error. The V call is TRBV5-1, the J call TRBJ1-2, with a possible D match to TRBD1 (5 bases). The CDR3 consists of 15 residues. Per the germline V gene, CDR1 is SGHRS and CDR2 is YFSETQ. CDR3 amino acids: CAGSPRDSGPYGYTF. CDR3 DNA sequence: TGCGCCGGCAGCCCTCGGGATTCAGGGCCATATGGCTACACCTTC.